This T cell receptor beta chain was recorded in a study of T-cell reconstitution after alpha-beta-depleted transplantation in children. The table lists this clonotype with many counts. A TCRbeta library incorporating unique molecular identifiers was prepared. MiXCR, applied by TCRdb to the PCR reads, yields one record per CDR3 protein. This repertoire shows roughly 500,000 distinct CDR3 sequences, about 16% found once; its top ten account for less than 4%. V was clipped by 6 bases and J by 1 base, with 9 bases between them. CDR3 length: 13 residues. This receptor was taken from a human donor who donated a stem cell graft to a child with acute lymphoblastic leukemia. Sequencing used PBMCs from the stem cell graft donor, obtained from the stem cell graft. This chain links TRBV12-3 or TRBV12-4 with TRBJ2-5; a possible D gene is TRBD2 (5 bases). CDR3 coding DNA: TGTGCCAGCAGCCGTCGGGGCCAAGAGACCCAGTACTTC. Amino acids: CASSRRGQETQYF.